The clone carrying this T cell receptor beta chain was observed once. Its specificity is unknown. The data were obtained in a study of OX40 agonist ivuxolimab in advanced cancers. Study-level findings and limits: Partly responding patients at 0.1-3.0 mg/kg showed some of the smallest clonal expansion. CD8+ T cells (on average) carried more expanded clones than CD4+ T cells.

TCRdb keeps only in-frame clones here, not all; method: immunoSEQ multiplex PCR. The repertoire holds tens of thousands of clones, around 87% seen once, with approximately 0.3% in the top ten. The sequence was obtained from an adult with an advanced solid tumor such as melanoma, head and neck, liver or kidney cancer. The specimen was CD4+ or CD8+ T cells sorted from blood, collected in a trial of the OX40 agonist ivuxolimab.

CDR3 in amino acids: CASSFVGQGTDTQYF. In DNA, the CDR3 is TGTGCCAGCAGCTTTGTGGGACAGGGCACAGATACGCAGTATTTT. The genes are TRBV5-8 and TRBJ2-3; TRBD1 agrees at 8 bases. This CDR3 is 15 amino acids long. Germline CDR1 reads SGHTS; CDR2 reads YDEGEE. Trimming cost V 2 bases and J 1 base; bases outside gene matches: 3.